This T cell receptor beta chain was captured in a study of CD8+ T cells in alopecia areata. Study context: Treatment of the treated patients consisted of oral tofacitinib, 5 to 10 mg twice daily. Overall study findings and caveats: Higher clonality than in normal scalp was seen in lesional scalp, especially alopecia totalis/universalis.

In alopecia areata patients, both lesional scalp punch biopsies and peripheral blood were collected. From PBMCs, CD4+ and CD8+ T cells were sorted. The CDR3 is 16 residues long. V was trimmed by 4 bases and J by 1 base, leaving 13 bases between them. Germline V lookup: CDR1 SEHNR, CDR2 FQNEAQ (reference sequence). TCR sequencing used cDNA made by reverse transcription of extracted RNA. Method: immunoSEQ multiplex PCR; TCRdb's copy keeps in-frame clones and lacks some. Altogether fewer than 200,000 clones are present, 67% being singletons, with the ten largest covering roughly an eighth. In regard to this clone: What it binds is unknown.

The receptor's source is a human donor with alopecia areata. The chain couples TRBV7-9 to TRBJ1-4; D remains unclear. The sample consisted of CD8+ T cells sorted from blood, taken at week 0. The CDR3 coding sequence is TGTGCCAGCAGCTCCCAGGACTCTGGAACTAATGAAAAACTGTTTTTT. Protein: CASSSQDSGTNEKLFF.